These T cell receptor beta chains were read from a single sample in a study of OX40 agonist ivuxolimab in advanced cancers. The method was immunoSEQ multiplex PCR; TCRdb's version includes in-frame clones alone and lacks a portion of them. The sample lists about 93,000 clones, approximately 94% seen once, with roughly 2.6% in the top ten. This sample comprised CD4+ or CD8+ T cells sorted from blood, obtained in a trial of the OX40 agonist ivuxolimab. All receptors come from an adult with an advanced solid tumor such as melanoma, head and neck, liver or kidney cancer. Both conserved end residues are part of each CDR3. The D gene is left open where the match is weak. Clone size is given for some rows only: seen once, a few or many times, or a class if the clone is expanded.

clone_size: -; v_call: TRBV10-3; j_call: TRBJ2-7; d_call: -; cdr3_nt: TGTGCCATCAGTGAGTCGACCTACGAGCAGTACTTC; cdr3_aa: CAISESTYEQYF
clone_size: -; v_call: TRBV5-1; j_call: TRBJ2-3; d_call: -; cdr3_nt: TGCGCCAGCAGCTTGCTTGGAATGACAGATACGCAGTATTTT; cdr3_aa: CASSLLGMTDTQYF
clone_size: -; v_call: TRBV4-1; j_call: TRBJ1-4; d_call: -; cdr3_nt: TGCGCCAGCAGCCATGCCAATGAAAAACTGTTTTTT; cdr3_aa: CASSHANEKLFF
clone_size: once; v_call: TRBV30; j_call: TRBJ2-1; d_call: -; cdr3_nt: TGTGCCTGGAGTCCTTTCTCTAGCATAGTCCACAATGAGCAGTTCTTC; cdr3_aa: CAWSPFSSIVHNEQFF
clone_size: -; v_call: TRBV27; j_call: TRBJ2-5; d_call: -; cdr3_nt: TGTGCCAGCCGACCGGGGACACAAGAGACCCAGTACTTC; cdr3_aa: CASRPGTQETQYF
clone_size: -; v_call: TRBV27; j_call: TRBJ1-2; d_call: -; cdr3_nt: TGTGCCAGCAGTTTTTCGGAACTTAACTATGGCTACACCTTC; cdr3_aa: CASSFSELNYGYTF
clone_size: once; v_call: TRBV2; j_call: TRBJ1-4; d_call: -; cdr3_nt: TGTGCCAGCAGTGACTTTTGGGGAACGGATGAAAAACTGTTTTTT; cdr3_aa: CASSDFWGTDEKLFF
clone_size: -; v_call: TRBV2; j_call: TRBJ2-2; d_call: -; cdr3_nt: TGTGCCAGTAGGACAACGTGGAACACCGGGGAGCTGTTTTTT; cdr3_aa: CASRTTWNTGELFF
clone_size: once; v_call: TRBV27; j_call: TRBJ1-2; d_call: -; cdr3_nt: TGTGCCAGCAGTTTCGGACCAGCCGTTGGCTACACCTTC; cdr3_aa: CASSFGPAVGYTF
clone_size: -; v_call: TRBV13; j_call: TRBJ2-3; d_call: TRBD2; cdr3_nt: TGTGCCAGCAGCCCCGGGGGGTCAGATACGCAGTATTTT; cdr3_aa: CASSPGGSDTQYF
clone_size: -; v_call: TRBV7-8; j_call: TRBJ2-4; d_call: -; cdr3_nt: TGTGCCAGCAGCCTGGTAGGCGTCCAAGCCAAAAACATTCAGTACTTC; cdr3_aa: CASSLVGVQAKNIQYF
clone_size: -; v_call: TRBV9; j_call: TRBJ1-1; d_call: TRBD1; cdr3_nt: TGTGCCAGCAGCCTCGGGCAGGGGGCTGAAGCTTTCTTT; cdr3_aa: CASSLGQGAEAFF
clone_size: -; v_call: TRBV6-6; j_call: TRBJ2-7; d_call: -; cdr3_nt: TGTGCCAGCAGTTACTTCATCCAGGGCTACGAGCAGTACTTC; cdr3_aa: CASSYFIQGYEQYF
clone_size: -; v_call: TRBV28; j_call: TRBJ1-2; d_call: -; cdr3_nt: TGTGCCAGCACCTCAGATGACTATGGCTACACCTTC; cdr3_aa: CASTSDDYGYTF
clone_size: once; v_call: TRBV5-1; j_call: TRBJ2-7; d_call: -; cdr3_nt: TGCGCCAGCAGCTTGCTCAGCTCCTACGAGCAGTACTTC; cdr3_aa: CASSLLSSYEQYF
clone_size: -; v_call: TRBV6-1; j_call: TRBJ1-1; d_call: -; cdr3_nt: TGTGCCAGCTGGGGGTTCCCAAACACTGAAGCTTTCTTT; cdr3_aa: CASWGFPNTEAFF
clone_size: -; v_call: TRBV15; j_call: TRBJ2-5; d_call: TRBD2; cdr3_nt: TGTGCCACCAGCAGACCTAGCGGACAAGAGACCCAGTACTTC; cdr3_aa: CATSRPSGQETQYF
clone_size: -; v_call: TRBV11-2; j_call: TRBJ2-7; d_call: -; cdr3_nt: TGTGCCAGCAGCTTAGCACTAGATCGGAGGTACGAGCAGTACTTC; cdr3_aa: CASSLALDRRYEQYF
clone_size: -; v_call: TRBV5-1; j_call: TRBJ1-1; d_call: TRBD1; cdr3_nt: TGCGCCAGCAGCTTCAGGGGGCCCCCCGGGGACACTGAAGCTTTCTTT; cdr3_aa: CASSFRGPPGDTEAFF
clone_size: -; v_call: TRBV5-1; j_call: TRBJ1-1; d_call: -; cdr3_nt: TGCGCCAGCAGCTTTTATTACGGGGCGAACACTGAAGCTTTCTTT; cdr3_aa: CASSFYYGANTEAFF
clone_size: -; v_call: TRBV19; j_call: TRBJ2-7; d_call: -; cdr3_nt: TGTGCCAGTAGTATAGCCCCACAGGGGGGGTACGAGCAGTACTTC; cdr3_aa: CASSIAPQGGYEQYF
clone_size: -; v_call: TRBV6-5; j_call: TRBJ2-1; d_call: -; cdr3_nt: TGTGCCAGCATGGAAGGGAACCTCTACAATGAGCAGTTCTTC; cdr3_aa: CASMEGNLYNEQFF
clone_size: few; v_call: TRBV28; j_call: TRBJ2-3; d_call: -; cdr3_nt: TGTGCCAGCAGTTCCGACAGGACCCTGGACCTGGATACGCAGTATTTT; cdr3_aa: CASSSDRTLDLDTQYF